A selection of T cell receptor beta chains follows, all from one sample in a study of T-cell reconstitution after alpha-beta-depleted transplantation in children. One entry per CDR3 protein results from TCRdb running MiXCR on the PCR reads. The table lists about 160,000 distinct CDR3 sequences, 8.5% to 14% of them singletons. Sample: PBMCs, taken before TCRalphabeta/CD19-depleted stem cell transplant. These TCRs come from a boy aged 2 to 10 with acute myeloid leukemia, due to receive a stem cell transplant. The CDR3 runs from the conserved cysteine through the conserved F or W. D genes are given only for firm matches. Clone size is given for some rows only: seen once, a few or many times, or a class if the clone is expanded.

J,V,D,size,DNA,CDR3
TRBJ2-2,TRBV30,TRBD2,.,TGTGCCTGGAGGGGGACTAGCGGGAGGATATGGACCGGGGAGCTGTTTTTT,CAWRGTSGRIWTGELFF
TRBJ2-7,TRBV7-9,.,few,TGTGCCAGCAGCGACCCGGGAACAGGGATAATCTACGAGCAGTACTTC,CASSDPGTGIIYEQYF
TRBJ1-4,TRBV19,.,.,TGTGCCAGTAGTCCCCAACCGGGTCTCAAAGACGAAAAACTGTTTTTT,CASSPQPGLKDEKLFF
TRBJ1-2,TRBV7-9,.,many,TGTGCCAGCAGCTTAGTTGGGTCCAACTATGGCTACACCTTC,CASSLVGSNYGYTF
TRBJ2-3,TRBV25-1,.,many,TGTGCCAGCAGTGAATTACCCTTGACAGACACAGATACGCAGTATTTT,CASSELPLTDTDTQYF
TRBJ1-3,TRBV30,.,.,TGTGCCTGGAGTGTAATGGCAGGGCACTCTGGAAACACCATATATTTT,CAWSVMAGHSGNTIYF
TRBJ1-1,TRBV7-6,.,many,TGTGCCAGCAGCCCAGGGCGGGGGCTCCCGACTGAAGCTTTCTTT,CASSPGRGLPTEAFF
TRBJ2-3,TRBV27,TRBD2,many,TGTGCCAGCAGTCCCGGGACTATCCCCACAGATACGCAGTATTTT,CASSPGTIPTDTQYF
TRBJ2-5,TRBV5-1,TRBD1,many,TGCGCCAGCAGCTTGTCCGGGACAGGCTCACAAGAGACCCAGTACTTC,CASSLSGTGSQETQYF
TRBJ2-2,TRBV4-1,TRBD1,many,TGCGCCAGCAGCCAGCGACAGGGGGCGCGAGGAACCGGGGAGCTGTTTTTT,CASSQRQGARGTGELFF
TRBJ2-7,TRBV5-1,.,many,TGCGCCAGCAGCTTGGGTTCCCCGAGCTCCTACGAGCAGTACTTC,CASSLGSPSSYEQYF
TRBJ2-7,TRBV3-1,.,many,TGTGCCAGCAGCCTGGCGTACGCAGGGTCCTACGAGCAGTACTTC,CASSLAYAGSYEQYF
TRBJ2-3,TRBV7-9,.,many,TGTGCCAGCAGCGTAACAGCAGATACGCAGTATTTT,CASSVTADTQYF
TRBJ2-2,TRBV29-1,.,few,TGCAGCGTACCCATGGGGAACACCGGGGAGCTGTTTTTT,CSVPMGNTGELFF
TRBJ2-3,TRBV7-8,.,many,TGTGCCAGCAGCGCACTACGAGATACGCAGTATTTT,CASSALRDTQYF
TRBJ1-1,TRBV7-9,.,many,TGTGCCAGCAGCCCACAAAGAACCACAGGGCCCACTGAAGCTTTCTTT,CASSPQRTTGPTEAFF
TRBJ1-3,TRBV3-1,.,many,TGTGCCAGCAGCCAGGGGACGCTCGCCCACTCTGGAAACACCATATATTTT,CASSQGTLAHSGNTIYF
TRBJ2-1,TRBV12-3/TRBV12-4,.,many,TGTGCCAGCAGTTTAGCCTACCCCTACAATGAGCAGTTCTTC,CASSLAYPYNEQFF
TRBJ1-3,TRBV12-3/TRBV12-4,.,few,TGTGCCAGCAGCACCCGGGACTTGGGAAACACCATATATTTT,CASSTRDLGNTIYF
TRBJ2-5,TRBV5-1,TRBD2,.,TGCGCCAGCAGCTTGGCCCCTAGCGGGAGTGAGACCCAGTACTTC,CASSLAPSGSETQYF
TRBJ2-7,TRBV3-1,.,many,TGTGCCAGCAGCCAACAGGTAGCCTCCTACGAGCAGTACTTC,CASSQQVASYEQYF
TRBJ2-1,TRBV6-2/TRBV6-3,TRBD2,many,TGTGCCAGCAGCCACGAACTAGCGGGAAAGCTTCTCAATGAGCAGTTCTTC,CASSHELAGKLLNEQFF
TRBJ2-1,TRBV20-1,TRBD2,many,TGCAGTGCTAGAGATCTTAGGGATAGCGGGAGAAGCAATGAGCAGTTCTTC,CSARDLRDSGRSNEQFF
TRBJ1-1,TRBV20-1,.,many,TGCAGTGCGCCGGGAGTGAATGAAGCTTTCTTT,CSAPGVNEAFF
TRBJ2-7,TRBV4-1,TRBD1,many,TGCGCCAGCAGCCAAGTTCCAGGGGGCTCCTACGAGCAGTACTTC,CASSQVPGGSYEQYF
TRBJ2-2,TRBV7-3,TRBD2,.,TGTGCCAGCAGCTCCGGGACTAGCTACACCGGGGAGCTGTTTTTT,CASSSGTSYTGELFF
TRBJ2-1,TRBV5-1,.,many,TGCGCCAGCAGCCCGACTGACAGCTCCTACAATGAGCAGTTCTTC,CASSPTDSSYNEQFF
TRBJ2-5,TRBV20-1,.,many,TGCAGTGCTCTTCGGGACAAAGGAGAGACCCAGTACTTC,CSALRDKGETQYF
TRBJ2-7,TRBV14,.,many,TGTGCCAGCAGCCAAGGAAGGACCGTATGGTGGGAGCAGTACTTC,CASSQGRTVWWEQYF
TRBJ1-2,TRBV10-3,.,many,TGTGCCACTTTAAACGATGAGGCGAACTATGGCTACACCTTC,CATLNDEANYGYTF
TRBJ1-6,TRBV4-1,TRBD1,many,TGCGCCAGCAGCCAAGATGTTGGACAGGGTTCACCCCTCCACTTT,CASSQDVGQGSPLHF
TRBJ1-1,TRBV5-5,TRBD1,many,TGTGCCAGCAGCACGACAGGGAGGTCGGCGAGCACTGAAGCTTTCTTT,CASSTTGRSASTEAFF
TRBJ2-7,TRBV15,.,many,TGTGCCACCAGCAAGACCTACGACCCGATCTACGAGCAGTACTTC,CATSKTYDPIYEQYF